Below, 10 T cell receptor beta chains from the same sample are listed, as sequenced in a study of blood T cell repertoires in COVID-19. Produced via immunoSEQ multiplex PCR; TCRdb's table is partial and in-frame only. The sample carries about 300,000 clones, approximately 86% recorded once. Sequencing used peripheral blood. The receptors originated from a man between 18 and 29 years old with active or convalescent COVID-19.

The chain joins TRBV5-6 to TRBJ1-1, with D uncertain. The CDR3 extends over 14 amino acids. Trimming left V 3 bases short and J 5 bases short, with 14 bases between. The V gene's germline CDR1 is SGHDT and CDR2 YYEEEE. Here the CDR3 reads CASSSNIARTEAFF. Written as DNA, the CDR3 is TGTGCCAGCAGCTCAAACATCGCGCGGACTGAAGCTTTCTTT.

This clone has only one observation. CDR3 sequence: CASRETGYGNTIYF. The CDR3 DNA sequence: TGTGCCAGCAGGGAAACAGGGTACGGAAACACCATATATTTT. The rearrangement joins TRBV25-1 to TRBJ1-3; TRBD1 is a possible D gene (6 bases). Germline CDR1 reads MGHDK; CDR2 reads SYGVNS. CDR3 length: 14 amino acids. Trimming took off 6 bases at V and 4 bases at J, with 13 bases between the two ends.

The chain links TRBV7-9 to TRBJ1-5; 9 nucleotides match TRBD1. V shed 5 bases and J 4 bases; nucleotides not matched to a gene: 3. This CDR3 has 14 residues. CDR1 SEHNR and CDR2 FQNEAQ come from the germline V gene (reference sequence). The CDR3 region has the DNA TGTGCCAGCAGCGACGGGACAGGGAATCAGCCCCAGCATTTT. Its protein product is CASSDGTGNQPQHF.

The rearrangement links TRBV3-1 (or the pseudogene TRBV3-2) to TRBJ2-3; the D gene is possibly TRBD1 (6 bases). This CDR3 region has 16 residues. Trimming removed 1 base from V and 4 bases from J, with 15 bases in between. Per germline, CDR1 LGHDT and CDR2 YNNKEL (reference sequence). The CDR3 bases are TGTGCCAGCAGCCAAGGCAGGGGCGCTAGCTCAGATACGCAGTATTTT. Translation: CASSQGRGASSDTQYF.

The chain is built from TRBV5-6 and TRBJ2-4; weak D call: TRBD2 (7 bases). CDR3 length: 15 residues. The V and J ends lost 0 bases and 16 bases respectively, with 23 bases between them. The germline gives CDR1 SGHDT, CDR2 YYEEEE. CDR3 amino acids: CASSLVFGGAQVEYF. The CDR3 DNA reads as TGTGCCAGCAGCTTGGTTTTTGGGGGGGCGCAGGTCGAATACTTC. Full variable domain (remainder filled in from reference TRBV5-6 and TRBJ2-4): DAGVTQSPTHLIKTRGQQVTLRCSPKSGHDTVSWYQQALGQGPQFIFQYYEEEERQRGNFPDRFSGHQFPNYSSELNVNALLLGDSALYLCASSLVFGGAQVEYFGAGTRLSVL.

The chain employs TRBV5-4 and TRBJ2-3; 10 positions agree with TRBD2. Germline V gene lookup returns CDR1 SGHNT and CDR2 YYREEE (reference sequence). Trimming removed 3 bases from V and 7 bases from J; junction bases left unmatched: 11. CDR3 length: 16 amino acids. The chain's CDR3 is CASSSVSGGAINTQYF. The CDR3 DNA follows: TGTGCCAGCAGCTCCGTAAGCGGGGGGGCTATAAATACGCAGTATTTT.

The chain recombines TRBV6-5 with TRBJ2-7, with 7 bases aligning to TRBD1. The germline V gene has CDR1 MNHEY and CDR2 SVGAGI. Losses at the gene ends were 5 bases for V and 5 bases for J; bases not matched to a gene: 9. The CDR3 spans 14 residues. CDR3 in DNA: TGTGCCAGCAGTAGACAGGGTCTATTCCACGAGCAGTACTTC. This gives the protein CASSRQGLFHEQYF.

The gene calls are TRBV13 and TRBJ2-7; 10 bases line up with TRBD1. CDR1 and CDR2 from the germline V gene are PRHDT and FYEKMQ (reference sequence). The CDR3 runs to 14 residues. With V trimmed by 5 bases and J by 2 bases, 3 bases remained unmatched. The CDR3 DNA sequence: TGTGCCAGCAGCACCGGGACAGGGGCCTACGAGCAGTACTTC. This codes for CASSTGTGAYEQYF.

The chain uses TRBV7-2 and TRBJ1-4, with TRBD1 matching over 7 bases. The CDR3 covers 14 residues. Germline V CDR1 and CDR2: SGHTA, FQGNSA. Trimming at V came to 5 bases and at J to 4 bases, leaving 4 bases not matched to a gene. As DNA, the CDR3 is TGTGCCAGCAGCCGGGACAGACATAATGAAAAACTGTTTTTT. Amino acid sequence: CASSRDRHNEKLFF.

The gene calls are TRBV3-1 (or the pseudogene TRBV3-2) and TRBJ1-5; 8 positions match TRBD1. The germline CDR1 and CDR2 sequences are LGHDT and YNNKEL (reference sequence). Germline trimming cut 3 bases from V and 6 bases from J; bases unmatched to any gene: 4. The CDR3 extends over 14 amino acids. CDR3 sequence reads: CASSHQGAGQPQHF. CDR3 in DNA: TGTGCCAGCAGCCACCAGGGGGCCGGTCAGCCCCAGCATTTT.